The present entry profiles one T cell receptor beta chain with its context. The table lists this clonotype with many counts. Its antigen is unknown. No base quality values were provided; no much bigger clone lies one nucleotide off. A case-control design nested within a healthcare worker cohort in London, UK, was used, with weekly nasopharyngeal swab PCR tests and blood sampling performed. Healthcare workers were enrolled in the week of the UK lockdown, from 23 to 31 March 2020, and were followed every week for up to about 16 weeks. Library generation was performed with 5' RACE. Sequencing was carried out with a NextSeq 500. Unique molecular identifiers were attached to individual cDNA molecules in the TCR library protocol so that sequencing error and PCR bias could be corrected. TCR alpha and beta chains were both sequenced, and the abundances of alpha and beta sequences in each sample were closely correlated with each other. On the authors' methods: Decombinator V4 was used to annotate the V gene, J gene and CDR3 of the TCR sequences. Expanded TCRs were defined as changing significantly between any two time points under a Poisson model with p below 0.0001. Abundances of TCRs were expressed as counts per million after normalisation to the total number of TCRs sequenced in each sample. TRAV1-2 paired with TRAJ12, TRAJ20 or TRAJ33 defined MAIT TCRs, while TRAV10 paired with TRAJ18 defined iNKT TCRs. A search of VDJdb, accessed on 1 November 2021, was run for TCRs annotated to CMV, EBV and SARS-CoV-2, with TCRs annotated for multiple antigens excluded. The public reads were reanalyzed by TCRdb: fastp trimming at Q25, MiXCR alignment, in-frame beta chains only. Rows with a matching CDR3 protein are joined into one entry that keeps the most common DNA and genes. The V and J calls reflect TCRdb's pipeline rather than the authors' work. This sample holds 25,000 to 30,000 distinct CDR3 sequences; 5% to 6.5% were observed only once. The ten top clones hold around 4.5% of the sample.

This entry comes from a study of early T cells in non-severe SARS-CoV-2 infection (dated by TCRdb to the early 2020s). Some background on the complete study: Because TCR sequencing was done on bulk RNA from unsorted whole blood, the alpha and beta chains could not be paired. The study at large found these results: VDJdb matching was skewed toward anti-spike CD8 responses and likely underestimated virus-specific expansions by missing private and CD4 specificities.

The CDR3 starts with the cysteine, ends with the phenylalanine, and has 14 residues. Solely the CDR3 DNA is kept, with 42 bases framed from the first base. The germline V gene encodes CDR1 SGHRS and CDR2 YFSETQ. The V end gives up 4 bases and the J end 3 bases, leaving 4 bases in the junction not matched to a gene. The sequence came from an adult who was a healthcare worker with PCR-confirmed SARS-CoV-2 infection or an uninfected control (not recorded which). The specimen sequenced was whole blood. Recombination linked TRBV5-1 to TRBJ2-7; 10 of the junction bases match TRBD2. The CDR3 in this case is CASSTASGSYEQYF. The DNA reads TGCGCCAGCAGCACCGCTAGCGGGAGCTACGAGCAGTACTTC. When the CDR3 is completed using the reference TRBV5-1 and TRBJ2-7 genes on either side, the full variable domain is KAGVTQTPRYLIKTRGQQVTLSCSPISGHRSVSWYQQTPGQGLQFLFEYFSETQRNKGNFPGRFSGRQFSNSRSEMNVSTLELGDSALYLCASSTASGSYEQYFGPGTRLTVT.